Below, 32 T cell receptor beta chains from the same sample are listed, as sequenced in a study of T cells in Graves' hyperthyroidism and ophthalmopathy. The CDR3 regions of TCR beta were amplified from RNA transcripts. RT-PCR in the first round (using the HTBI primer set) targeted the TCR CDR3. TCRdb itself ran the multiplex PCR reads through MiXCR, one entry per CDR3 protein. This table has over 250,000 distinct CDR3 sequences, around 22% appearing once. The sequenced sample consisted of blood. The origin of the receptors is a man aged 25-45 years with Graves' ophthalmopathy.

This chain links TRBV18 with TRBJ1-6; D perhaps matches TRBD1 (5 bases). There are 14 residues in the CDR3. CDR1 KGHSH and CDR2 LQKENI come from the germline V gene. V lost 2 bases and J lost 7, with 9 bases in between. CDR3 protein: CASSPGRGNSPLHF. The CDR3 bases are TGTGCCAGCTCACCAGGGCGGGGCAATTCACCCCTCCACTTT. The full variable domain, its missing parts supplied by reference TRBV18 and TRBJ1-6, is NAGVMQNPRHLVRRRGQEARLRCSPMKGHSHVYWYRQLPEEGLKFMVYLQKENIIDESGMPKERFSAEFPKEGPSILRIQQVVRGDSAAYFCASSPGRGNSPLHFGNGTRLTVT.

This clonotype was found a few times. A much larger clone differs by one base, so this may be a read error. No conserved phenylalanine or tryptophan ends this CDR3, so it is likely a read error. The genes are TRBV5-1 and TRBJ1-1; D is perhaps TRBD1 (5 bases). V lost 4 bases and J lost 1, with 8 bases in between. CDR3 size: 13 residues. Germline V gene sequence: CDR1 SGHRS, CDR2 YFSETQ. The CDR3 DNA is TGCGCCAGCAGCCTTAGGGGGAACACTGAAGCTTTCCTT. It specifies CASSLRGNTEAFL.

The V gene is TRBV4-1, the J gene TRBJ2-3, with D possibly being TRBD1 or TRBD2 (5 bases each). Trimming shortened V by 4 bases and J by 4 bases, and 9 bases separated the two germline ends. The CDR3 extends over 13 amino acids. CDR1 and CDR2 (germline): MGHRA, YSYEKL. The CDR3 spells CASSRGFADTQYF. As DNA, the CDR3 is TGCGCCAGCAGCCGGGGGTTCGCAGATACGCAGTATTTT.

This clonotype was seen at least ten times. This sequence joins TRBV10-2 and TRBJ2-7; D is possibly TRBD2 (6 bases). The germline gives CDR1 WSHSY, CDR2 SAAADI. This CDR3 has 13 amino acids. V lost 6 bases and J lost 3, with 12 bases in between. Here the CDR3 reads CASRPGLNYEQYF. In nucleotides, the CDR3 is TGCGCCAGCAGACCGGGACTTAACTACGAGCAGTACTTC.

There are many counts of this clonotype. The chain has TRBV20-1 and TRBJ2-7, with 9 bases fitting TRBD2. With V trimmed by 5 bases and J by 7 bases, 9 bases remained unmatched. CDR3 size: 13 residues. From germline, CDR1 is DFQATT and CDR2 SNEGSKA (reference sequence). This chain's CDR3 is CSAGLKLAGEQYF. Here the CDR3 DNA reads TGCAGTGCTGGACTAAAGCTAGCGGGAGAGCAGTACTTC.

This clonotype was observed a handful of times. The genes are TRBV27 and TRBJ1-4; a weak D match, TRBD1 (5 bases). The CDR3 sequence is 16 residues long. Germline V gene sequence: CDR1 MNHEY, CDR2 SMNVEV (reference sequence). Between the trimmed V and J ends, which lost 8 bases and 8 bases, there was a span of 24 bases. The CDR3 loop is CASRGADGESWEKLFF. DNA for the CDR3: TGTGCCAGCCGTGGGGCCGACGGAGAAAGTTGGGAAAAACTGTTTTTT.

The table lists this clonotype with a few counts. The chain links TRBV9 to TRBJ2-1, with D possibly TRBD2 on 6 matching bases. Germline values: CDR1 SGDLS, CDR2 YYNGEE. V shed 1 base and J shed 7 bases, with 21 bases lying between them. The CDR3 contains 17 residues. This CDR3 reads CASSVREASESGNEQFF. The CDR3 nucleotides are TGTGCCAGCAGCGTAAGGGAGGCTAGCGAGTCGGGGAATGAGCAGTTCTTC. Supplemented by reference TRBV9 and TRBJ2-1, the full variable domain reads DSGVTQTPKHLITATGQRVTLRCSPRSGDLSVYWYQQSLDQGLQFLIQYYNGEERAKGNILERFSAQQFPDLHSELNLSSLELGDSALYFCASSVREASESGNEQFFGPGTRLTVL.

A few counts support this clonotype. The chain employs TRBV28 and TRBJ1-2, with D uncertain. V lost 4 bases to trimming and J lost 0 bases, with 18 bases between them. CDR1 is MDHEN and CDR2 is SYDVKM in the germline V gene. The CDR3 contains 17 residues. This CDR3 is CASSSSWVGRANYGYTF. The CDR3 nucleotides are TGTGCCAGCAGTTCCTCCTGGGTGGGCAGAGCTAACTATGGCTACACCTTC.

The V call is TRBV7-8, the J call TRBJ2-5; no reliable D call. Germline CDR1 SGHVS, CDR2 FQNEAQ. The CDR3 consists of 15 residues. Trimming stripped 7 bases from V and 2 bases from J, with 17 bases between. Here the CDR3 DNA reads TGTGCCAGCACCCGAACTGAAGGGATTCAAGAGACCCAGTACTTC. It encodes CASTRTEGIQETQYF.

The sample holds a few counts of this clonotype. J is TRBJ2-3 and V is TRBV24-1; TRBD2 aligns across 11 bases. Germline CDR1 reads KGHDR; CDR2 reads SFDVKD. The CDR3 has 17 amino acids. Unmatched junction bases numbered 6, after V lost 1 base and J lost 4 bases. The CDR3 bases are TGTGCCACCAGTGATTTTACTAGCGGGAGAAGAGCAGATACGCAGTATTTT. Its translation is CATSDFTSGRRADTQYF.

The J gene is TRBJ2-7, the V gene TRBV5-1; D not certain. V shed 0 bases and J shed 0 bases, with 10 bases lying between them. This CDR3 has 15 amino acids. Germline CDR1 SGHRS, CDR2 YFSETQ. The chain's CDR3 is CASSLGRVSSYEQYF. In DNA, the CDR3 is TGCGCCAGCAGCTTGGGTAGGGTGAGCTCCTACGAGCAGTACTTC.

This chain links TRBV11-2 with TRBJ2-5; possibly TRBD1 for D (7 bases). The CDR3 sequence is 15 residues long. V was pared by 2 bases and J by 1 base, with 11 bases between. Germline V gene lookup returns CDR1 SGHAT and CDR2 FQNNGV. Here the CDR3 DNA reads TGTGCCAGCAGCTTAAACAGGGGAGGCCAAGAGACCCAGTACTTC. This sequence encodes CASSLNRGGQETQYF.

The table lists this clonotype with a few counts. The chain links TRBV7-9 to TRBJ1-1, with TRBD1 identical over 8 bases. Germline loops: CDR1 SEHNR, CDR2 FQNEAQ (reference sequence). V lost 6 bases, J lost 11 bases, and 8 bases stayed unmatched. CDR3 size: 12 residues. DNA for the CDR3: TGTGCCAGCAGACGAAGGACAGGGCCGGCTTTCTTT. It codes for CASRRRTGPAFF.

A few counts support this clonotype. CDR3 bases: TGTGCCAGCACTAGGGACAGGGGGCGGGAGGAGACCCAGTACTTC. It encodes CASTRDRGREETQYF. The chain has TRBV6-1 and TRBJ2-5, with 12 bases that match TRBD1. The CDR3 has 15 residues. Germline V gene data show CDR1 as MNHNS and CDR2 as SASEGT. V shed 7 bases, J shed 5 bases, and the junction held 8 bases outside the gene matches.

The V call is TRBV5-1, the J call TRBJ2-1; D not certain. CDR3 length: 13 amino acids. V was trimmed by 1 base and J by 7 bases, leaving 9 bases between them. Germline CDR1 SGHRS, CDR2 YFSETQ. DNA of the CDR3: TGCGCCAGCAGCTTGTCTGTTCGGAATGAGCAGTTCTTC. This sequence encodes CASSLSVRNEQFF.

This clonotype was seen at least ten times. CDR3 residues: CSARSGTSQNNEQFF. The DNA of the CDR3 is TGCAGTGCTAGGTCCGGGACTAGCCAAAACAATGAGCAGTTCTTC. This chain joins TRBV20-1 and TRBJ2-1; 9 positions match TRBD2. There are 15 residues in the CDR3. CDR1 is DFQATT and CDR2 is SNEGSKA in the germline V gene (reference sequence). The J segment lost 5 bases and the V segment lost 3 bases, leaving 8 bases of the junction unmatched.

This clonotype has ten or more counts. This sequence joins TRBV7-3 and TRBJ1-1; D unclear. The CDR3 totals 13 residues. Per the germline V gene, CDR1 is SGHTA and CDR2 is FQGTGA. V lost 4 bases, J lost 3 bases, and 9 bases lay in between. CDR3 nucleotide sequence: TGTGCCAGCAGCTCCAATCGGGACACTGAAGCTTTCTTT. Translating it yields CASSSNRDTEAFF.

V gene TRBV20-1 combines with J gene TRBJ2-1; D could derive from TRBD1 or TRBD2 (5 bases each). V lost 3 bases and J lost 1, with 10 bases in between. Germline CDR1 DFQATT, CDR2 SNEGSKA (reference sequence). This CDR3 has 14 residues. CDR3 DNA: TGCAGTGCTAGTTACGAGGGGTCCTACAATGAGCAGTTCTTC. Translating it yields CSASYEGSYNEQFF.

The table lists this clonotype with a few counts. The CDR3 DNA is TGTGCCAGCAGTGGGACTAGCTTCGGGGAGCTGTTTTTT. As protein: CASSGTSFGELFF. The V and J genes are TRBV9 and TRBJ2-2; 9 positions match TRBD2. The length of the CDR3 is 13 residues. Germline V lookup: CDR1 SGDLS, CDR2 YYNGEE. The V gene end was trimmed by 5 bases and the J gene end by 7 bases; junction bases not matched to a gene: 3.

This chain links TRBV30 with TRBJ2-3; TRBD2 matches at 8 bases. V lost 1 base and J lost 2; bases outside the gene matches: 11. CDR1 and CDR2 (germline): GTSNPN, SVGIG (reference sequence). The length of the CDR3 is 17 residues. The CDR3 region is CAWSGSGSGGSTDTQYF. CDR3 in DNA: TGTGCCTGGAGTGGGAGCGGGAGTGGGGGCTCCACAGATACGCAGTATTTT.

This clonotype was counted many times. The genes are TRBV20-1 and TRBJ2-1; 7 bases are shared with TRBD2. The CDR3 contains 16 residues. V was clipped by 3 bases and J by 5 bases; unmatched bases: 13. Germline V gene sequence: CDR1 DFQATT, CDR2 SNEGSKA (reference sequence). In DNA, the CDR3 is TGCAGTGCTAGCGTAATCAGGGACTACGAGCACAATGAGCAGTTCTTC. Translated: CSASVIRDYEHNEQFF.

This clonotype was observed at least ten times. V is TRBV12-3 or TRBV12-4 and J is TRBJ2-3, with TRBD2 matching 8 bases. The length of the CDR3 is 15 residues. J was trimmed by 3 bases and V by 5 bases; bases with no gene match: 7. The CDR3 region has the DNA TGTGCCAGCAGTCTAAGCGGGAGAGGGACAGATACGCAGTATTTT. Encoded protein: CASSLSGRGTDTQYF.

This clonotype was observed at least ten times. This chain uses TRBV2 with TRBJ1-5; D is possibly TRBD1 (6 bases). Per the germline V gene, CDR1 is SNHLY and CDR2 is FYNNEI. V was pared by 2 bases and J by 1 base, with 9 bases between. The CDR3 consists of 15 residues. The CDR3 DNA sequence: TGTGCCAGCAGTGAAAACAGGGCGAGCAATCAGCCCCAGCATTTT. It codes for CASSENRASNQPQHF.

The rearrangement uses TRBV12-3 or TRBV12-4 and TRBJ1-1; D call uncertain. V was shortened by 3 bases and J by 9 bases, with 14 bases between the two germline ends. This CDR3 is built from 13 residues. CDR3 residues: CASSFREGSQAFF. The CDR3 DNA sequence: TGTGCCAGCAGTTTTAGGGAAGGCAGCCAAGCTTTCTTT.

There are many counts of this clonotype. V usage is TRBV11-2 and J usage is TRBJ2-7; D uncertain. Germline V lookup: CDR1 SGHAT, CDR2 FQNNGV. Between the trimmed V and J ends, which lost 5 bases and 2 bases, there was a span of 13 bases. The CDR3 is 14 amino acids. The CDR3 DNA follows: TGTGCCAGCAGCGGAGAGGATAAACCCTACGAGCAGTACTTC. Translated: CASSGEDKPYEQYF.

This clonotype has a handful of counts. V is TRBV7-2 and J is TRBJ2-7, with 10 bases aligning to TRBD2. The CDR3 has 17 amino acids. The V gene's germline CDR1 is SGHTA and CDR2 FQGNSA. V was pared by 6 bases and J by 0 bases, with 11 bases of the junction left unmatched. This CDR3 is CASSPRTSGTLSYEQYF. For the CDR3, the DNA is TGTGCCAGCAGTCCTCGGACTAGCGGTACCCTCTCCTACGAGCAGTACTTC.

This clonotype has just a few counts. The chain carries TRBV5-1 and TRBJ2-2; TRBD2 is a possible D gene (6 bases). Between the trimmed V and J ends, which lost 7 bases and 5 bases, there was a span of 9 bases. The V gene's germline CDR1 is SGHRS and CDR2 YFSETQ. This CDR3 region has 12 residues. CDR3 loop: CASLGRTGELFF. For the CDR3, the DNA is TGCGCCAGCTTAGGGAGGACCGGGGAGCTGTTTTTT.

This clonotype was observed a few times. The V call is TRBV5-1, the J call TRBJ2-1, with D perhaps matching TRBD1 (6 bases). Between the trimmed V and J ends, which lost 2 bases and 6 bases, there was a span of 18 bases. CDR1 and CDR2 (germline): SGHRS, YFSETQ. The CDR3 extends over 16 amino acids. CDR3 sequence (DNA): TGCGCCAGCAGCTTTGGTGGGGGCCTAGGCAGCAATGAGCAGTTCTTC. This sequence encodes CASSFGGGLGSNEQFF.

There are a few counts of this clonotype. J is TRBJ2-7 and V is TRBV6-1, with a possible D match to TRBD2 (7 bases). In germline, CDR1 is MNHNS, CDR2 SASEGT. The CDR3 length is 13 residues. V was pared by 6 bases and J by 2 bases, with 11 bases between. The CDR3 loop reads CASSKGGTYEQYF. The CDR3 DNA reads TGTGCCAGCAGCAAGGGGGGGACCTACGAGCAGTACTTC.

This sequence joins TRBV5-6 and TRBJ1-2, with D possibly matching TRBD1 (6 bases). The CDR3 length is 15 residues. Trimming took off 4 bases at V and 7 bases at J, with 20 bases between the two ends. Germline loops: CDR1 SGHDT, CDR2 YYEEEE. CDR3 DNA sequence: TGTGCCAGCAGCCTGACCCCCAGGGGAGATTTTGGCTACACCTTC. It translates to CASSLTPRGDFGYTF.

This clonotype was counted ten times or more. The gene calls are TRBV2 and TRBJ2-1; the match to TRBD2 covers 10 bases. The CDR3 covers 16 residues. J gave up 9 bases and V 11 bases, and 19 bases lay outside the gene matches. CDR1 SNHLY and CDR2 FYNNEI come from the germline V gene. For the CDR3, the DNA is TGTGCCGGGACCTTTGAAGCGGGAGGGCCCCTTGGTGAGCAGTTCTTC. It yields the protein CAGTFEAGGPLGEQFF.

This clonotype was counted ten times or more. The chain has TRBV3-1 and TRBJ2-7; D call uncertain. The length of the CDR3 is 12 residues. Per germline, CDR1 LGHDT and CDR2 YNNKEL (reference sequence). V gave up 0 bases and J gave up 6 bases, with 6 bases separating them. The CDR3 DNA is TGTGCCAGCAGCCAAGATATTGGCGAGCAGTACTTC. Its protein is CASSQDIGEQYF.